The rows below give T cell receptor beta chains drawn from one sample of a study of Graves' ophthalmopathy and Graves' hyperthyroidism. Using its own MiXCR run on the multiplex PCR reads, TCRdb lists one record per CDR3 protein. The sample gives about 500,000 distinct CDR3 sequences, 35% to 45% of which show up once; 4% to 5% is in the top ten. Specimen: peripheral blood or thyroid tissue (not recorded which). The receptors were sampled from an adult man with Graves' hyperthyroidism. Both conserved end residues are part of each CDR3. The D gene is left open where the match is weak. Clone sizes are given selectively: once, few, many, or a class where the clone is expanded.

TRBJ1-3,many,TRBV6-5,TRBD1,CASSQGGAGNTIYF,TGTGCCAGCAGTCAAGGGGGCGCGGGAAACACCATATATTTT
TRBJ1-5,NA,TRBV7-9,NA,CASSQAGFGGQPQHF,TGTGCCAGCAGCCAAGCTGGGTTCGGAGGACAGCCCCAGCATTTT
TRBJ1-1,NA,TRBV11-3,NA,CASSLDVMGDTEAFF,TGTGCCAGCAGCTTAGATGTGATGGGCGACACTGAAGCTTTCTTT
TRBJ1-1,many,TRBV20-1,NA,CRAGEGLNTEAFF,TGCAGAGCTGGGGAGGGGTTGAACACTGAAGCTTTCTTT
TRBJ2-7,NA,TRBV7-9,TRBD1,CAWSVSDRDYEQYF,TGTGCCTGGAGTGTTAGTGACAGGGACTACGAGCAGTACTTC
TRBJ1-5,NA,TRBV7-8,NA,CASSILPPWTGTQPQHF,TGTGCCAGCAGCATCCTTCCTCCTTGGACGGGGACTCAGCCCCAGCATTTT
TRBJ2-7,NA,TRBV29-1,NA,CSVEDPIQGPSVYNEQYF,TGCAGCGTTGAAGACCCTATACAGGGTCCAAGCGTTTACAATGAGCAGTACTTC
TRBJ1-2,NA,TRBV29-1,TRBD1,CSLNRGPAYGYTF,TGCAGCTTGAACAGGGGGCCTGCCTATGGCTACACCTTC
TRBJ2-5,NA,TRBV3-1,TRBD2,CATHRGTREIETQYF,TGTGCCACCCACCGGGGGACTAGGGAAATAGAGACCCAGTACTTC
TRBJ2-7,many,TRBV5-4,TRBD2,CASSEPSGRSYEQYF,TGTGCCAGCAGCGAGCCTAGCGGGAGATCGTACGAGCAGTACTTC
TRBJ2-3,NA,TRBV28,TRBD2,CASSYSTSGSTDTQYF,TGTGCCAGCAGTTACTCGACTAGCGGTAGCACAGATACGCAGTATTTT
TRBJ1-5,NA,TRBV10-3,NA,CATPGPGHSNQPQHF,TGTGCCACTCCGGGCCCGGGGCACAGCAATCAGCCCCAGCATTTT
TRBJ2-5,NA,TRBV5-6,NA,CASSSTNRQETQYF,TGTGCCAGCAGCTCAACGAACAGGCAAGAGACCCAGTACTTC
TRBJ2-7,few,TRBV6-1,NA,CASSEAGQFYEQYF,TGTGCCAGCAGTGAAGCGGGGCAGTTTTACGAGCAGTACTTC
TRBJ1-1,many,TRBV20-1,NA,CSAGRSEAFF,TGCAGTGCTGGAAGATCTGAAGCTTTCTTT
TRBJ2-5,many,TRBV3-1,NA,CASSLNLEALGDETQYF,TGTGCCAGCAGCCTCAACTTGGAGGCGCTTGGCGACGAGACCCAGTACTTC
TRBJ2-5,few,TRBV6-5,TRBD2,CASSCDDPTSGRWQETQYF,TGTGCCAGCAGCTGCGACGACCCGACTAGCGGGAGATGGCAAGAGACCCAGTACTTC
TRBJ1-3,many,TRBV7-9,TRBD1,CASSVSRTGLSGNTIYF,TGTGCCAGCAGCGTATCTCGGACAGGGCTCTCTGGAAACACCATATATTTT
TRBJ2-7,few,TRBV10-3,NA,CASSEAVGLSGYEQYF,TGTGCCAGCAGTGAAGCAGTCGGGCTTTCGGGGTACGAGCAGTACTTC
TRBJ1-6,NA,TRBV13,NA,CASWPGASFSSYNSPLHF,TGTGCCAGCTGGCCAGGGGCCTCGTTCAGCTCCTATAATTCACCCCTCCACTTT
TRBJ1-1,many,TRBV7-9,NA,CASSPWEGSNTEAFF,TGTGCCAGCAGCCCGTGGGAGGGTTCGAACACTGAAGCTTTCTTT
TRBJ1-5,few,TRBV10-3,NA,CAISESTMRDQPQHF,TGTGCCATCAGTGAGTCAACCATGAGGGATCAGCCCCAGCATTTT
TRBJ2-3,NA,TRBV20-1,NA,CSARTPRTDTQYF,TGCAGTGCTAGGACACCCAGGACGGATACGCAGTATTTT
TRBJ1-1,NA,TRBV2,TRBD1,CASSRGTGTGRPEAFF,TGTGCCAGCAGTAGAGGAACCGGGACAGGGAGGCCTGAAGCTTTCTTT
TRBJ2-2,NA,TRBV2,NA,CASSDIGTGELFF,TGTGCCAGCAGTGATATTGGCACCGGGGAGCTGTTTTTT
TRBJ2-7,few,TRBV7-2,NA,CASSLVWAGISYEQYF,TGTGCCAGCAGCTTAGTTTGGGCTGGGATTTCCTACGAGCAGTACTTC
TRBJ1-1,NA,TRBV15,NA,CATSRLVTGDTEAFF,TGTGCCACCAGCAGGCTAGTCACCGGGGACACTGAAGCTTTCTTT
TRBJ1-3,few,TRBV5-4,NA,CASSFGLTGNTIYF,TGTGCCAGCAGCTTCGGTCTTACTGGAAACACCATATATTTT
TRBJ2-2,NA,TRBV2,NA,CANSLQGRVGELFF,TGTGCCAACAGTCTACAGGGTCGAGTCGGGGAGCTGTTTTTT
TRBJ1-2,few,TRBV12-3/TRBV12-4,TRBD1,CASSTTGTGLLYGYTF,TGTGCCAGCAGTACCACCGGGACAGGATTACTCTATGGCTACACCTTC
TRBJ1-1,many,TRBV7-6,NA,CASSLAPSRNTEAFF,TGTGCCAGCAGCTTAGCCCCCTCACGGAACACTGAAGCTTTCTTT
TRBJ2-1,NA,TRBV24-1,NA,CATSDAYNEQFF,TGTGCCACCAGTGATGCCTACAATGAGCAGTTCTTC
TRBJ2-1,few,TRBV7-2,TRBD1,CASSLRSPGQGYNEQFF,TGTGCCAGCAGCCTACGTTCACCGGGACAGGGTTACAATGAGCAGTTCTTC
TRBJ2-3,NA,TRBV2,NA,CASSGGLPTDTQYF,TGTGCCAGCAGCGGAGGGCTCCCCACAGATACGCAGTATTTT
TRBJ1-5,NA,TRBV5-5,TRBD1,CASSLVPRQGLNQPQHF,TGTGCCAGCAGCTTGGTACCGCGACAGGGTCTAAATCAGCCCCAGCATTTT
TRBJ1-1,NA,TRBV30,NA,CAWGHTGTEAFF,TGTGCCTGGGGACATACCGGGACTGAAGCTTTCTTT
TRBJ2-3,many,TRBV24-1,NA,CATSGGGSTDTQYF,TGTGCCACCAGCGGGGGAGGTAGCACAGATACGCAGTATTTT
TRBJ1-2,many,TRBV11-2,NA,CASSLTEGANYGYTF,TGTGCCAGCAGCTTGACGGAGGGGGCTAACTATGGCTACACCTTC
TRBJ1-1,NA,TRBV5-1,NA,CASSQVGADEVNTEAFF,TGTGCCAGCAGCCAAGTTGGGGCAGATGAAGTGAACACTGAAGCTTTCTTT
TRBJ1-4,many,TRBV6-6,NA,CASSRSEKLFF,TGTGCCAGCAGCCGATCAGAAAAACTGTTTTTT
TRBJ1-1,many,TRBV7-9,NA,CASSLGGGMNTEAFF,TGTGCCAGCAGCTTAGGGGGCGGGATGAACACTGAAGCTTTCTTT
TRBJ2-7,many,TRBV12-3/TRBV12-4,NA,CASSLRGRVHEQYF,TGTGCCAGCAGTTTACGAGGCAGGGTCCACGAGCAGTACTTC
TRBJ2-7,NA,TRBV11-2,TRBD1,CASSFPSRDRGDEQYF,TGTGCCAGCAGTTTTCCTAGCCGGGACAGGGGCGACGAGCAGTACTTC
TRBJ2-7,many,TRBV7-8,TRBD2,CASSLDRTSGRTSYEQYF,TGTGCCAGCAGCTTAGACAGGACTAGCGGGAGAACCTCCTACGAGCAGTACTTC
TRBJ2-5,many,TRBV9,TRBD2,CASSEGLAGHQETQYF,TGTGCCAGCAGCGAAGGTCTAGCGGGGCACCAAGAGACCCAGTACTTC
TRBJ1-2,many,TRBV24-1,NA,CATSLGRDGYTF,TGTGCCACCAGTCTAGGTCGTGATGGCTACACCTTC
TRBJ1-5,many,TRBV2,TRBD1,CASSRRGLGNQPQHF,TGTGCCAGCAGTCGGAGGGGGCTTGGCAATCAGCCCCAGCATTTT
TRBJ1-1,many,TRBV4-1,NA,CASSQPGRKNTEAFF,TGCGCCAGCAGCCAACCGGGACGGAAGAACACTGAAGCTTTCTTT
TRBJ1-5,many,TRBV12-3/TRBV12-4,NA,CASSGFVPETGGVQPQHF,TGTGCCAGCAGTGGTTTCGTCCCAGAAACAGGTGGGGTGCAGCCCCAGCATTTT
TRBJ2-3,NA,TRBV20-1,NA,CSARDRESSADTQYF,TGCAGTGCTAGAGATCGTGAGTCTAGCGCAGATACGCAGTATTTT